These T cell receptor beta chains were read from a single sample in a study of cytomegalovirus exposure and HLA in healthy donors. Sequencing was performed with immunoSEQ multiplex PCR; in TCRdb, only in-frame clones are kept and a portion is missing. Of about 110,000 clones listed, over 60% are singletons. Sequenced input: PBMCs. These receptors all come from a man under 40 in good health and CMV-seropositive. The CDR3 runs from the conserved cysteine through the conserved F or W. The D gene is left open where the match is weak. Clone size is shown for a subset of rows, as once, few, many or a class of expanded clone.

TRBV19	TRBJ2-3	.	TRBD1	TGTGCCAGTAGTGGACAGGGGCCAGATACGCAGTATTTT	CASSGQGPDTQYF
TRBV19	TRBJ2-7	.	.	TGTGCCAGTAGTACAAGAGACTCCTACGAGCAGTACTTC	CASSTRDSYEQYF
TRBV11-2	TRBJ2-7	.	TRBD1	TGTGCCAGCAGCCCGCGGGACAGGGCCTCCTACGAGCAGTACTTC	CASSPRDRASYEQYF
TRBV6-4	TRBJ1-1	.	.	TGTGCCAGCAGTGACTCCCCGGGGACTGAAGCTTTCTTT	CASSDSPGTEAFF
TRBV9	TRBJ2-1	.	TRBD1	TGTGCCAGCACCACCGGGACAGAGTACAATGAGCAGTTCTTC	CASTTGTEYNEQFF
TRBV2	TRBJ1-5	.	TRBD1	TGTGCCAGCAGAAGGAGTTGGGACAGGGCTTCCAATCAGCCCCAGCATTTT	CASRRSWDRASNQPQHF
TRBV7-2	TRBJ1-6	.	.	TGTGCCAGCAGCCCTCGGAGCGTCGATAATTCACCCCTCCACTTT	CASSPRSVDNSPLHF
TRBV28	TRBJ1-6	.	.	TGTGCCAGCAGTTTAGGGACTTCTGATTCACCCCTCCACTTT	CASSLGTSDSPLHF
TRBV11-2	TRBJ1-1	few	TRBD1	TGTGCCAGCAGAGGCGGACAGGCGGCCGTTGAAGCTTTCTTT	CASRGGQAAVEAFF
TRBV11-3	TRBJ2-7	.	.	TGTGCCAGCAGCCTAGGGCAGTCGTACGAGCAGTACTTC	CASSLGQSYEQYF
TRBV2	TRBJ2-3	few	TRBD2	TGTGCCAGCACTCCGACCGGACTAGCGGGGGACTTGACTAGCACAGATACGCAGTATTTT	CASTPTGLAGDLTSTDTQYF
TRBV19	TRBJ1-5	.	TRBD1	TGTGCCAGTAGTACATACAGGGGAGATCAGCCCCAGCATTTT	CASSTYRGDQPQHF
TRBV7-2	TRBJ2-1	few	.	TGTGCCAGCAGCTTTGCGTGGGAGAATGAGCAGTTCTTC	CASSFAWENEQFF
TRBV11-3	TRBJ2-2	.	.	TGTGCCAGCAGCTACGGCACCGGGGAGCTGTTTTTT	CASSYGTGELFF
TRBV4-1	TRBJ1-5	.	TRBD1	TGCGCCAGCAGCCACGACAGGGGTGGGGGTCAGCCCCAGCATTTT	CASSHDRGGGQPQHF